This record concerns one T cell receptor beta chain sequence. A deep-level run was used for the assay. Researchers divided each subset's genomic DNA evenly across several immunoSEQ plates. Only in-frame clones appear in the TCRdb table, and some are missing; sequencing was by immunoSEQ multiplex PCR. Of approximately 2,200,000 clones listed, about 93% are singletons. V lost 3 bases to trimming and J lost 4 bases, with 7 bases between them. Per the germline V gene, CDR1 is SGHTA and CDR2 is FQGNSA. The CDR3 is 13 amino acids. Terminally differentiated effector memory CD45RA+ cells were excluded from the naive CD8 cells, which were CD45RO-negative and positively selected for CCR7. This entry is derived from a study of shared clonotypes between healthy human individuals. As for the study in general: The study used three CD4 naive, three CD4 memory, two CD8 naive and one CD8 memory plate per donor.

The rearrangement links TRBV7-2 to TRBJ2-1; no firm D call. This TCR came from a man aged 18 to 29 in good health. Some clones in this sample may be carry-over from other donors' samples. The sequenced sample consisted of naive CD8+ T cells from PBMCs. The chain's CDR3 is CASSLSRYNEQFF. The CDR3 region has the DNA TGTGCCAGCAGCTTGAGCCGATACAATGAGCAGTTCTTC. The whole variable domain, remainder taken from reference TRBV7-2 and TRBJ2-1, is GAGVSQSPSNKVTEKGKDVELRCDPISGHTALYWYRQSLGQGLEFLIYFQGNSAPDKSGLPSDRFSAERTGGSVSTLTIQRTQQEDSAVYLCASSLSRYNEQFFGPGTRLTVL.